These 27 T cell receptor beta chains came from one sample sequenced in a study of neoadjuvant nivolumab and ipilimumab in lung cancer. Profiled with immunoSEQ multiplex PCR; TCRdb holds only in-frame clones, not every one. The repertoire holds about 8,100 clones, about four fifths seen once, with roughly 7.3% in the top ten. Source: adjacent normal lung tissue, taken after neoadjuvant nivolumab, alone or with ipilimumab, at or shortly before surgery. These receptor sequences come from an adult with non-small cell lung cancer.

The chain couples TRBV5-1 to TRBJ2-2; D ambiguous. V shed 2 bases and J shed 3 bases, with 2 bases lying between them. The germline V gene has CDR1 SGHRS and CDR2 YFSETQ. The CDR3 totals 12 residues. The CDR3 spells CASSFDTGELFF. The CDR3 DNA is TGCGCCAGCAGCTTCGACACCGGGGAGCTGTTTTTT.

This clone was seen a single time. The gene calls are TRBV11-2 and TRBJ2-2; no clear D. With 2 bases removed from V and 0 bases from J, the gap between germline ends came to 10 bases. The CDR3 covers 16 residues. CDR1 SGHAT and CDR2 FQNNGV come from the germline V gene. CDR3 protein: CASSLSGTSNTGELFF. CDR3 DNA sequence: TGTGCCAGCAGCTTATCGGGCACGTCGAACACCGGGGAGCTGTTTTTT.

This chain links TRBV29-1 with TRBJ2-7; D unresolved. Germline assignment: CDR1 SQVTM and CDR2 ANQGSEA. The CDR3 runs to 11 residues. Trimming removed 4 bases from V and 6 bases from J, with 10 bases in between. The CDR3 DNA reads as TGCAGCGTTGGGGCAACCCGCGAGCAGTACTTC. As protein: CSVGATREQYF.

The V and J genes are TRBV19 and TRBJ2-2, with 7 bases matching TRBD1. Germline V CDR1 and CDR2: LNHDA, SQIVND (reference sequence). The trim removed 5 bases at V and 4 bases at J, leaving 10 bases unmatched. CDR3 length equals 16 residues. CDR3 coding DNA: TGTGCCAGTAGTCCCCGAAGGACAGGACCCACCGGGGAGCTGTTTTTT. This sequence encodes CASSPRRTGPTGELFF.

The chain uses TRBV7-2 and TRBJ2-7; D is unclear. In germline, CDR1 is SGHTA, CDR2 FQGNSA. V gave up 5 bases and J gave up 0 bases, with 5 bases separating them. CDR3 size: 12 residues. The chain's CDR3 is CASSHGSYEQYF. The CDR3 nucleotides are TGTGCCAGCAGCCACGGCTCCTACGAGCAGTACTTC.

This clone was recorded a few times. This CDR3 is CASSYGGLLGEKLFF. CDR3 in DNA: TGTGCCAGCAGCTACGGGGGACTGCTTGGTGAAAAACTGTTTTTT. The chain links TRBV7-2 to TRBJ1-4; TRBD1 might be the D (5 bases). Trimming shortened V by 4 bases and J by 7 bases, and 16 bases separated the two germline ends. The CDR3 runs 15 residues. Per germline, CDR1 SGHTA and CDR2 FQGNSA.

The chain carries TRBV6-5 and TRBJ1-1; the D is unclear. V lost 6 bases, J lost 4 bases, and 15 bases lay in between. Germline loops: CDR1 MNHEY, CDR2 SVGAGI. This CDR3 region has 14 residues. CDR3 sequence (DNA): TGTGCCAGCAGACCACTCGGACGAGGCACTGAAGCTTTCTTT. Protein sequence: CASRPLGRGTEAFF.

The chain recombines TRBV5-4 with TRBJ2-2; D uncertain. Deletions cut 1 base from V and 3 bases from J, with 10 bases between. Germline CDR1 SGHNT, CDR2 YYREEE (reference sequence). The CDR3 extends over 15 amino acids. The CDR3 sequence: CASSLNLRDTGELFF. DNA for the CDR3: TGTGCCAGCAGCTTGAACTTAAGGGACACCGGGGAGCTGTTTTTT.

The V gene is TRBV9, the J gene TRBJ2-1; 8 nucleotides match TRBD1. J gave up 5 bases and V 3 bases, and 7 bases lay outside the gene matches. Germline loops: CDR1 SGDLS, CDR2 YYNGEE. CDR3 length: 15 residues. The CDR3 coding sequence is TGTGCCAGCAGCGATCGACAGGGGTGGAACAATGAGCAGTTCTTC. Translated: CASSDRQGWNNEQFF.

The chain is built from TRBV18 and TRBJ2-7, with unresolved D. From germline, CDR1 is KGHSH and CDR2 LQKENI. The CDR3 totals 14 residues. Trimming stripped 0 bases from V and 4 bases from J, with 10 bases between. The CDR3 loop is CASSPPERSYEQYF. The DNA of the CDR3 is TGTGCCAGCTCACCACCGGAACGATCTTACGAGCAGTACTTC.

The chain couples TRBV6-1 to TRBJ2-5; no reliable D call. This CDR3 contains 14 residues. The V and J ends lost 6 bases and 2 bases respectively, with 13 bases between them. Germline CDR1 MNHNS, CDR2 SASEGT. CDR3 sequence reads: CASSQGRVQETQYF. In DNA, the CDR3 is TGTGCCAGCAGCCAAGGTCGGGTACAAGAGACCCAGTACTTC.

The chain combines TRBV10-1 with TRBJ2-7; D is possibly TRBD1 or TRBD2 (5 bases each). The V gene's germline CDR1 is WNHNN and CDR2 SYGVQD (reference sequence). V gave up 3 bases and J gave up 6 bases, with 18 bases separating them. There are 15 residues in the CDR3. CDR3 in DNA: TGCGCCAGCAGTGAATCCTCGGGACGGGTGGGCGAGCAGTACTTC. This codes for CASSESSGRVGEQYF.

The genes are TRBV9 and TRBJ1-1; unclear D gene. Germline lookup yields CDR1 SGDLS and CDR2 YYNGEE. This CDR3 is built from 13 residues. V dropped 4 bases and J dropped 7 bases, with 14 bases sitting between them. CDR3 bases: TGTGCCAGCAGCCCTAGTGGGTTGCGTGAAGCTTTCTTT. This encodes CASSPSGLREAFF.

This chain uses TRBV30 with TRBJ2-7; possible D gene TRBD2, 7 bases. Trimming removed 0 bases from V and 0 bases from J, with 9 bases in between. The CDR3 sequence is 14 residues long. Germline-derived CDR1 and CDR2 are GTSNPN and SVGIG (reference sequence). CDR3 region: CAWSVGGVSYEQYF. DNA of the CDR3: TGTGCCTGGAGTGTAGGGGGGGTCTCCTACGAGCAGTACTTC.

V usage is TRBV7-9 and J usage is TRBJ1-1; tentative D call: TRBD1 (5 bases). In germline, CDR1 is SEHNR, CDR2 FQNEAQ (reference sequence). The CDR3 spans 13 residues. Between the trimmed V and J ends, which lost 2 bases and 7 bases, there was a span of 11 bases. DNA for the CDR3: TGTGCCAGCAGCTTATATGGGGGACTTGAAGCTTTCTTT. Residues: CASSLYGGLEAFF.

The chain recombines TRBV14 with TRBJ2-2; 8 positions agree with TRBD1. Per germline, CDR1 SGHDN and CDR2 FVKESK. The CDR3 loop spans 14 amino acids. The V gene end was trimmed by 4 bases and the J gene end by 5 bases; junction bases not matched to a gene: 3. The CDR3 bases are TGTGCCAGCAGCCCTCGGACAGGGACCGGGGAGCTGTTTTTT. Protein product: CASSPRTGTGELFF.

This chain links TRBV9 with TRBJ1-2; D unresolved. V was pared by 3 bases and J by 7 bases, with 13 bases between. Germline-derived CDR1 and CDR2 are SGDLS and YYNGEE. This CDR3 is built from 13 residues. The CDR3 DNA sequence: TGTGCCAGCAGCGCGGACCGGGTGTTTGGCTACACCTTC. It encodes CASSADRVFGYTF.

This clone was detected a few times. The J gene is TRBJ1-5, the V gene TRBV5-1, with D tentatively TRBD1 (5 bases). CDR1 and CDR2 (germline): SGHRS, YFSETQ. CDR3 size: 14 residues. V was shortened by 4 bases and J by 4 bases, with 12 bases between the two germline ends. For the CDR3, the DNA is TGCGCCAGCAGCCCCGGGACCGATAATCAGCCCCAGCATTTT. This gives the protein CASSPGTDNQPQHF. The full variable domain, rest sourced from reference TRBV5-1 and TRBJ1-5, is KAGVTQTPRYLIKTRGQQVTLSCSPISGHRSVSWYQQTPGQGLQFLFEYFSETQRNKGNFPGRFSGRQFSNSRSEMNVSTLELGDSALYLCASSPGTDNQPQHFGDGTRLSIL.

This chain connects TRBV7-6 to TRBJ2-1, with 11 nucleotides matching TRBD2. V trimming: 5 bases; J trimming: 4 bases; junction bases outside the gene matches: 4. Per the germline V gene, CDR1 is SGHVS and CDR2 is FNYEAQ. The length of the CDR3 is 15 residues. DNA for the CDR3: TGTGCCAGCAGCGAGCTAGCGGGGGGATACAATGAGCAGTTCTTC. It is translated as CASSELAGGYNEQFF.

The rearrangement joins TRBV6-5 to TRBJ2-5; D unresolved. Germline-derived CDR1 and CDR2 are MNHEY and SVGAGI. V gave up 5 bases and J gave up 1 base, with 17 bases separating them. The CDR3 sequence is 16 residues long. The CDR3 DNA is TGTGCCAGCAGTCACTTGGGTCCGCCCAGCCAAGAGACCCAGTACTTC. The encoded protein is CASSHLGPPSQETQYF.

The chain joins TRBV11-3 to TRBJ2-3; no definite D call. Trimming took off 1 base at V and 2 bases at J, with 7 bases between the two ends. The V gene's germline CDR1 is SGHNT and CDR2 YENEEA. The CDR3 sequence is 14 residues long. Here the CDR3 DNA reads TGTGCCAGCAGCTTAGGGGCCCTCACAGATACGCAGTATTTT. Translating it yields CASSLGALTDTQYF.

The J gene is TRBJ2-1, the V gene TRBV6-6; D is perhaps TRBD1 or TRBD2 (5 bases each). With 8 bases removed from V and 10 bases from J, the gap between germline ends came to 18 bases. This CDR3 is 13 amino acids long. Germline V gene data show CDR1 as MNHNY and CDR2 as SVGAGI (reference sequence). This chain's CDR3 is CASGTGPSFEQFF. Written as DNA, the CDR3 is TGTGCCAGCGGTACGGGACCCTCCTTCGAGCAGTTCTTC.

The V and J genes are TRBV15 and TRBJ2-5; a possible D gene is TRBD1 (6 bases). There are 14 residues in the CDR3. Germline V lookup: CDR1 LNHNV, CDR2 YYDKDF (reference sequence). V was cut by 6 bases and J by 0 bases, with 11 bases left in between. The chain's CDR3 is CATRVQGHQETQYF. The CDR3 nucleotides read TGTGCCACCAGAGTACAGGGACACCAAGAGACCCAGTACTTC.

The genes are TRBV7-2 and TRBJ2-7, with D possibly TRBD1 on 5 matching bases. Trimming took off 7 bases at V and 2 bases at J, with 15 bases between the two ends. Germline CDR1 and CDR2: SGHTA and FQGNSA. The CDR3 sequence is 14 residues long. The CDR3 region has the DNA TGTGCCAGCACCCTGCCTCAGGGCGCCTACGAGCAGTACTTC. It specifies CASTLPQGAYEQYF.

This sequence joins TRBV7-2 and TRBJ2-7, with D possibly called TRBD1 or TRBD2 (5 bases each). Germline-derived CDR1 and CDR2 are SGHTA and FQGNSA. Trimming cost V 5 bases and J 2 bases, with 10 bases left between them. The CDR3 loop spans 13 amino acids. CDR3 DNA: TGTGCCAGCAGCCTCCGGGACGCCTACGAGCAGTACTTC. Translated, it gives CASSLRDAYEQYF.

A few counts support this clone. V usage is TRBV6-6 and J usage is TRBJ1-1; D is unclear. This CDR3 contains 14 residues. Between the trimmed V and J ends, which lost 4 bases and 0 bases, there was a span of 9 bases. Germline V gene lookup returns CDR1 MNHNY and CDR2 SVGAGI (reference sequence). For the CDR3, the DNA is TGTGCCAGCAGTTCCGTAGGAATGAACACTGAAGCTTTCTTT. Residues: CASSSVGMNTEAFF.

DNA of the CDR3: TGTGCCAGCAGCTCCTTTCGGCGGTCCGGAGAAGAACGCTATGGCTACACCTTC. It is translated as CASSSFRRSGEERYGYTF. The genes are TRBV5-8 and TRBJ1-2; D is unresolved. Per germline, CDR1 SGHTS and CDR2 YDEGEE. The V and J ends lost 3 bases and 4 bases respectively, with 25 bases between them. The CDR3 loop spans 18 amino acids.